The 2 T cell receptor beta chains reported below all come from one sample, sequenced in a study of cytomegalovirus exposure and HLA in healthy donors. PCR employed 60 Vbeta and 13 Jbeta primers. Only in-frame clones appear in the TCRdb table, and some are missing; sequencing was by immunoSEQ multiplex PCR. Among about 140,000 clones listed, 70% to 90% were seen once. The specimen was PBMCs. The receptors stem from a man between 45 and 60 years old in good health and CMV-seronegative.

The chain joins TRBV5-1 to TRBJ1-2; 7 nucleotides match TRBD1. The CDR3 is 13 amino acids. The ends lost 4 bases at V and 9 bases at J; junction bases unmatched: 9. CDR1 is SGHRS and CDR2 is YFSETQ in the germline V gene. The CDR3 reads CASSGDRPISYTF. The CDR3 nucleotides are TGCGCCAGCAGCGGGGACAGACCGATTAGCTACACCTTC.

This clone was counted once. The J gene is TRBJ1-2, the V gene TRBV2; the D is unclear. V was pared by 3 bases and J by 5 bases, with 10 bases between. Germline lookup yields CDR1 SNHLY and CDR2 FYNNEI. The CDR3 runs 13 residues. The CDR3 region is CASSDGRSYGYTF. CDR3 coding DNA: TGTGCCAGCAGTGATGGCAGGTCTTATGGCTACACCTTC.